This T cell receptor (beta chain) was documented in a study of blood T cell repertoires in COVID-19. The V end lost 8 bases, the J end lost 14 bases, and 21 bases lay between the germline ends. Germline-derived CDR1 and CDR2 are LNHNV and YYDKDF (reference sequence). The CDR3 contains 13 residues. Assay used: immunoSEQ multiplex PCR; TCRdb lists only in-frame clones, some missing. Of about 120,000 clones in the sample, about four fifths were seen once. Material: PBMCs or T cells enriched from blood (not recorded which). The sequence was obtained from a woman between 25 and 40 years old who had recovered from COVID-19. This chain connects TRBV15 to TRBJ1-4; D possibly corresponds to TRBD1 (6 bases). This chain's CDR3 is CATATGIYNQLFF. Here the CDR3 DNA reads TGTGCCACCGCAACAGGGATATATAATCAGCTGTTTTTT. The full variable domain, rest sourced from reference TRBV15 and TRBJ1-4, is DAMVIQNPRYQVTQFGKPVTLSCSQTLNHNVMYWYQQKSSQAPKLLFHYYDKDFNNEADTPDNFQSRRPNTSFCFLDIRSPGLGDTAMYLCATATGIYNQLFFGSGTQLSVL.